The clone carrying this TCR beta chain was observed a few times. What it recognizes is unknown. Different DNA sequences within this sample yield the same CDR3. The assay was carried out at the deep level. Libraries were prepared by immunoSEQ multiplex PCR; TCRdb keeps only in-frame clonotypes and omits some of them. The sample records a few million clones, about 92% being singletons. The sample comes from a study of shared clonotypes between healthy human individuals. Study outcomes and limitations: In contrast to clonotypes shared by all four donors, non-shared clonotypes had lower generation probabilities.

The material sequenced was naive CD4+ T cells sorted from blood. Subset noted: CD45RA+ positively selected. The TCR sequence derives from a man aged 18 to 30 in good health.

CDR3 DNA: TGCGCCAGCAGCCAAGAGGGCAGGGGCTATAATTCACCCCTCCACTTT. This translates into CASSQEGRGYNSPLHF. The chain uses TRBV4-1 and TRBJ1-6, with D perhaps TRBD1 (6 bases). The V end lost 0 bases, the J end lost 3 bases, and 9 bases lay between the germline ends. The CDR3 contains 16 residues. Germline V gene data show CDR1 as MGHRA and CDR2 as YSYEKL.